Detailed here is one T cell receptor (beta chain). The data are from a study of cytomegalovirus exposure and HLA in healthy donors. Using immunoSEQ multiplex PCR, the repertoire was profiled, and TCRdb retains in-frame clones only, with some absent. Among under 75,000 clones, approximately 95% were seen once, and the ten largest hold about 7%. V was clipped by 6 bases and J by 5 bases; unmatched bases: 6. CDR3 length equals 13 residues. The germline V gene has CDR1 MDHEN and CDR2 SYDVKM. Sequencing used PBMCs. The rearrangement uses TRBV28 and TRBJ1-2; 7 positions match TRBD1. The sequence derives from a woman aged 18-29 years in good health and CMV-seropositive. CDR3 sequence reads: CASRAGTVYGYTF. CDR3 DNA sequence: TGTGCCAGCAGGGCCGGGACAGTTTATGGCTACACCTTC.